The rows below give T cell receptor beta chains drawn from one sample of a study of memory CD4+ T cells and cytomegalovirus serostatus. The repertoire was sequenced with immunoSEQ multiplex PCR; TCRdb's copy has only in-frame clones and lacks some. The data contain about 61,000 clones, about 78% of them seen just once; the ten biggest clones take up over 0.4%. Specimen: memory CD4+ T cells from blood. These receptors all stem from an adult in good health and CMV-seronegative. Some clones in this sample may be carry-over from other donors' samples. The CDR3 runs from the conserved cysteine through the conserved F or W. The order of the fields is J gene, D gene, V gene, clone size, CDR3 protein, CDR3 DNA. The D gene is left open where the match is weak. Clone size is not always given. Where it is, it says once, few, many or a class for expanded clones.

j_call: TRBJ2-2
d_call: -
v_call: TRBV7-6
clone_size: -
cdr3_aa: CASSLQVSANTGELFF
cdr3_nt: TGTGCCAGCAGCTTACAGGTCTCCGCGAACACCGGGGAGCTGTTTTTT

j_call: TRBJ1-4
d_call: -
v_call: TRBV6-6
clone_size: -
cdr3_aa: CASSYQLKLFF
cdr3_nt: TGTGCCAGCAGTTACCAGTTAAAACTGTTTTTT

j_call: TRBJ1-2
d_call: -
v_call: TRBV7-2
clone_size: -
cdr3_aa: CASSLTGTGTGLEGYTF
cdr3_nt: TGTGCCAGCAGCTTAACGGGTACCGGCACAGGGTTGGAGGGCTACACCTTC

j_call: TRBJ1-1
d_call: -
v_call: TRBV2
clone_size: -
cdr3_aa: CASSFGGSTEAFF
cdr3_nt: TGTGCCAGCAGTTTCGGAGGGAGCACTGAAGCTTTCTTT

j_call: TRBJ2-1
d_call: -
v_call: TRBV6-4
clone_size: -
cdr3_aa: CASSDGLRTGYNEQFF
cdr3_nt: TGTGCCAGCAGTGACGGCCTGCGTACAGGGTACAATGAGCAGTTCTTC

j_call: TRBJ1-5
d_call: -
v_call: TRBV4-3
clone_size: -
cdr3_aa: CASSQETANQPQHF
cdr3_nt: TGCGCCAGCAGCCAAGAGACCGCCAATCAGCCCCAGCATTTT

j_call: TRBJ1-3
d_call: TRBD1
v_call: TRBV6-6
clone_size: -
cdr3_aa: CASSRRQGARGNTIYF
cdr3_nt: TGTGCCAGCAGCCGAAGACAGGGGGCGAGGGGAAACACCATATATTTT

j_call: TRBJ1-1
d_call: -
v_call: TRBV6-1
clone_size: -
cdr3_aa: CASRIMNTEAFF
cdr3_nt: TGTGCCAGCCGGATCATGAACACTGAAGCTTTCTTT

j_call: TRBJ2-5
d_call: -
v_call: TRBV7-2
clone_size: -
cdr3_aa: CASSLAGSGETQYF
cdr3_nt: TGTGCCAGCAGCTTAGCAGGGAGTGGAGAGACCCAGTACTTC

j_call: TRBJ1-5
d_call: TRBD1
v_call: TRBV6-6
clone_size: -
cdr3_aa: CASTDPDRARQPQHF
cdr3_nt: TGTGCCAGCACCGATCCGGACAGGGCGAGGCAGCCCCAGCATTTT

j_call: TRBJ1-2
d_call: -
v_call: TRBV9
clone_size: -
cdr3_aa: CASSSTAQKLSYGYTF
cdr3_nt: TGTGCCAGCAGCTCCACCGCTCAGAAACTCTCCTATGGCTACACCTTC

j_call: TRBJ1-1
d_call: -
v_call: TRBV7-2
clone_size: many
cdr3_aa: CASSFFMANTEAFF
cdr3_nt: TGTGCCAGCAGCTTCTTCATGGCGAACACTGAAGCTTTCTTT

j_call: TRBJ2-2
d_call: TRBD2
v_call: TRBV5-6
clone_size: -
cdr3_aa: CASKSLRRGGLGGELFF
cdr3_nt: TGTGCCAGCAAATCCCTTCGGCGGGGGGGCCTAGGCGGGGAGCTGTTTTTT

j_call: TRBJ1-2
d_call: -
v_call: TRBV21-1
clone_size: -
cdr3_aa: CASSMSIGTGVRWDYGYTF
cdr3_nt: TGTGCCAGCAGCATGAGTATTGGGACAGGGGTTAGATGGGACTATGGCTACACCTTC

j_call: TRBJ1-1
d_call: -
v_call: TRBV5-1
clone_size: -
cdr3_aa: CASSLASLNTEAFF
cdr3_nt: TGCGCCAGCAGCTTGGCCAGCCTGAACACTGAAGCTTTCTTT

j_call: TRBJ2-3
d_call: -
v_call: TRBV29-1
clone_size: -
cdr3_aa: CSVGYSAITDTQYF
cdr3_nt: TGCAGCGTTGGGTACAGTGCGATCACAGATACGCAGTATTTT

j_call: TRBJ1-5
d_call: -
v_call: TRBV19
clone_size: -
cdr3_aa: CASSSPTGGNQPQHF
cdr3_nt: TGTGCCAGTAGTTCCCCGACAGGTGGGAATCAGCCCCAGCATTTT

j_call: TRBJ1-1
d_call: -
v_call: TRBV7-2
clone_size: -
cdr3_aa: CASSLTRGRPEAFF
cdr3_nt: TGTGCCAGCAGCTTAACCCGAGGGAGGCCTGAAGCTTTCTTT

j_call: TRBJ1-4
d_call: -
v_call: TRBV4-1
clone_size: -
cdr3_aa: CASSQDPRGGRNEKLFF
cdr3_nt: TGCGCCAGCAGCCAAGACCCCCGGGGGGGGCGCAATGAAAAACTGTTTTTT

j_call: TRBJ2-7
d_call: -
v_call: TRBV14
clone_size: -
cdr3_aa: CASTLGRATWDEQYF
cdr3_nt: TGTGCCAGCACCCTCGGGCGGGCGACCTGGGACGAGCAGTACTTC

j_call: TRBJ1-5
d_call: -
v_call: TRBV19
clone_size: -
cdr3_aa: CASKRGNQPQHF
cdr3_nt: TGTGCCAGTAAAAGGGGCAATCAGCCCCAGCATTTT

j_call: TRBJ1-2
d_call: -
v_call: TRBV28
clone_size: -
cdr3_aa: CASSGTGTKKGYTF
cdr3_nt: TGTGCCAGCAGTGGGACCGGGACCAAAAAGGGCTACACCTTC

j_call: TRBJ2-1
d_call: TRBD1
v_call: TRBV29-1
clone_size: -
cdr3_aa: CSVGGPDRGYNEQFF
cdr3_nt: TGCAGCGTTGGGGGACCCGACAGGGGCTACAATGAGCAGTTCTTC

j_call: TRBJ1-6
d_call: TRBD1
v_call: TRBV6-5
clone_size: -
cdr3_aa: CASSYFTGGNSPLHF
cdr3_nt: TGTGCCAGCAGTTACTTTACAGGGGGCAATTCACCCCTCCACTTT

j_call: TRBJ2-7
d_call: TRBD1
v_call: TRBV28
clone_size: -
cdr3_aa: CATKTGSHEQYF
cdr3_nt: TGTGCCACCAAGACAGGGTCCCACGAGCAGTACTTC

j_call: TRBJ2-2
d_call: -
v_call: TRBV7-3
clone_size: few
cdr3_aa: CASSPTGNTGELFF
cdr3_nt: TGTGCCAGCAGCCCGACAGGGAACACCGGGGAGCTGTTTTTT

j_call: TRBJ1-3
d_call: -
v_call: TRBV6-1
clone_size: -
cdr3_aa: CAIQGYSGNTIYF
cdr3_nt: TGTGCCATCCAGGGGTACTCTGGAAACACCATATATTTT

j_call: TRBJ1-2
d_call: TRBD1
v_call: TRBV5-4
clone_size: -
cdr3_aa: CASSSTGQGRGYTF
cdr3_nt: TGTGCCAGCAGCAGTACGGGACAGGGGAGAGGCTACACCTTC

j_call: TRBJ1-5
d_call: -
v_call: TRBV28
clone_size: -
cdr3_aa: CASSSEVQPQHF
cdr3_nt: TGTGCCAGCAGTTCGGAAGTTCAGCCCCAGCATTTT

j_call: TRBJ1-1
d_call: TRBD1
v_call: TRBV28
clone_size: -
cdr3_aa: CASSLGTENTEAFF
cdr3_nt: TGTGCCAGCAGTTTAGGGACAGAGAACACTGAAGCTTTCTTT

j_call: TRBJ1-1
d_call: -
v_call: TRBV28
clone_size: -
cdr3_aa: CASSLGGNPRPNTEAFF
cdr3_nt: TGTGCCAGCAGTTTGGGGGGGAACCCTCGGCCGAACACTGAAGCTTTCTTT

j_call: TRBJ2-3
d_call: TRBD2
v_call: TRBV15
clone_size: -
cdr3_aa: CATSREAGLSTDTQYF
cdr3_nt: TGTGCCACCAGCAGAGAAGCGGGGTTGAGCACAGATACGCAGTATTTT

j_call: TRBJ1-5
d_call: -
v_call: TRBV2
clone_size: -
cdr3_aa: CASSEQSLNQPQHF
cdr3_nt: TGTGCCAGCAGTGAACAGAGCCTTAATCAGCCCCAGCATTTT

j_call: TRBJ2-3
d_call: TRBD2
v_call: TRBV6-4
clone_size: -
cdr3_aa: CASTTPGLVSPDTQYF
cdr3_nt: TGTGCCAGCACCACTCCGGGACTAGTCTCCCCTGATACGCAGTATTTT